This TCR beta chain was captured by sequencing in a study of T cells in narcolepsy. The wider study: Healthy controls were enrolled alongside patients with narcolepsy type 1 or type 2. Overall study findings and caveats: Same-patient CSF and blood CD4+ T cell clonotypes included HCRT-specific and TRIB2-specific autoreactive ones. In some patient and control memory CD4+ samples, autoreactive clones were absent. Autoreactive clonotypes reportedly recurred in blood of same and different patients, not controls.

TCRdb's table, derived via immunoSEQ multiplex PCR, lists solely in-frame clones and lacks some. The table includes roughly 22,000 clones, about 60% detected once. On this clone itself: Its antigen is unidentified.

Germline loops: CDR1 MNHEY, CDR2 SMNVEV (reference sequence). The CDR3 is 14 residues long. V lost 7 bases and J lost 6; bases outside the gene matches: 5. The clonotype comes from a human donor in good health. Input material: memory (CD45RA-) CD4+ T cells from blood. The chain has TRBV27 and TRBJ1-5, with 11 bases lining up with TRBD1. The CDR3 is CASKPGTGGQPQHF. CDR3 DNA: TGTGCCAGCAAACCCGGGACAGGGGGTCAGCCCCAGCATTTT.